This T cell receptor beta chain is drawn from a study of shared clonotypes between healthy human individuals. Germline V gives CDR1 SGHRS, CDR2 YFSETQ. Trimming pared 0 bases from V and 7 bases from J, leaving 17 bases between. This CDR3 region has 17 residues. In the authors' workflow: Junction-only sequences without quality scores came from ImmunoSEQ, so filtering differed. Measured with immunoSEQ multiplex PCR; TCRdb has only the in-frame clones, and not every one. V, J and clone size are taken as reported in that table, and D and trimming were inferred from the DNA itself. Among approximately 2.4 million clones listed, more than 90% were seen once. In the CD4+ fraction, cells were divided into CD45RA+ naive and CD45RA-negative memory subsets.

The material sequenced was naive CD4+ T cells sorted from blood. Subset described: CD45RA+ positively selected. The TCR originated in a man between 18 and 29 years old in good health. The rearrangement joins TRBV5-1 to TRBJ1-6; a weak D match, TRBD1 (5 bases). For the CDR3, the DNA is TGCGCCAGCAGCTTGGAGGGACGGAACATTCAGAATTCACCCCTCCACTTT. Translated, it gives CASSLEGRNIQNSPLHF.